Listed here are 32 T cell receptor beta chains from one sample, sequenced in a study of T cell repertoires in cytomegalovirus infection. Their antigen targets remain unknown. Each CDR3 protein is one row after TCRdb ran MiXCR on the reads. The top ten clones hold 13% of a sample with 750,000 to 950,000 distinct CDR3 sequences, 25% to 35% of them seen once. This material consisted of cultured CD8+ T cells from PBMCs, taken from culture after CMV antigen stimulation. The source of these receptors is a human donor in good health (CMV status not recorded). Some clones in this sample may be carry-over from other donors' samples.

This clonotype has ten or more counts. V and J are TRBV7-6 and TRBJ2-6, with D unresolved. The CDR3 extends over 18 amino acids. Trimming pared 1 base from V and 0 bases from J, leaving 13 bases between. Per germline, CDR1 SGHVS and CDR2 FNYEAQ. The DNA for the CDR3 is TGTGCCAGCAGCTTAGTCGCGGCCACTATCTCTGGGGCCAACGTCCTGACTTTC. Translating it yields CASSLVAATISGANVLTF.

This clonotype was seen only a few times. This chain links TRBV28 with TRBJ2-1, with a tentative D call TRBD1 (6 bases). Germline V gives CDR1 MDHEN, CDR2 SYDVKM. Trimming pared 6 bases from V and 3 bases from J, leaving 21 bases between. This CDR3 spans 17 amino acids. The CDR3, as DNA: TGTGCCAGCAGCCAACCATTCTCAACAGGGTTCTACAATGAGCAGTTCTTC. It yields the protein CASSQPFSTGFYNEQFF.

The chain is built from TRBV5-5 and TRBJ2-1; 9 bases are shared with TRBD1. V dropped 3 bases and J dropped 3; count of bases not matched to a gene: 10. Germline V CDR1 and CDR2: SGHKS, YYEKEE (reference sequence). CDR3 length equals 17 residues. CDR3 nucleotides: TGTGCCAGCAGCTCGGACAGGGGAGTCGGGTTCTACAATGAGCAGTTCTTC. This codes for CASSSDRGVGFYNEQFF.

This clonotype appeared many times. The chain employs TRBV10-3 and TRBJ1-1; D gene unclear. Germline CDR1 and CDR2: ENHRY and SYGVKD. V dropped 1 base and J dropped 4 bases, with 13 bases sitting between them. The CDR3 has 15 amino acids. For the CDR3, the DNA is TGTGCCATCAGTGAGTTTATAGGTGTCGCCACTGAAGCTTTCTTT. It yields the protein CAISEFIGVATEAFF.

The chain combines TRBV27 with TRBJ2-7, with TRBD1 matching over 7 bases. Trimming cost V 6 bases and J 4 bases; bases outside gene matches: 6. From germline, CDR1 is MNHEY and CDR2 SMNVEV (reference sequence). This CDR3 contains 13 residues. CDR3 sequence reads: CASRPGQIYEQYF. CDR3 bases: TGTGCCAGCAGACCGGGACAGATATACGAGCAGTACTTC.

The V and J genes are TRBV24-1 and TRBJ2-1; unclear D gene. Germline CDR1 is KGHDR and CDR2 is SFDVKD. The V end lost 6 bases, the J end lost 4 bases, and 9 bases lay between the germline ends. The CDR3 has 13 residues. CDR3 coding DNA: TGTGCCACCAGTAAAGACACTTACAATGAGCAGTTCTTC. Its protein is CATSKDTYNEQFF.

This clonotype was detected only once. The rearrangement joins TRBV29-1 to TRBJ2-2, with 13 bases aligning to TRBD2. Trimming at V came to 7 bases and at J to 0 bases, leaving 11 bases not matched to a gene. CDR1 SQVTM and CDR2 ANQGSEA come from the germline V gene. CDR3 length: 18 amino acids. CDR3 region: CSAGGGLAGTPNTGELFF. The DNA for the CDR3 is TGCAGCGCTGGTGGGGGACTAGCGGGGACCCCGAACACCGGGGAGCTGTTTTTT.

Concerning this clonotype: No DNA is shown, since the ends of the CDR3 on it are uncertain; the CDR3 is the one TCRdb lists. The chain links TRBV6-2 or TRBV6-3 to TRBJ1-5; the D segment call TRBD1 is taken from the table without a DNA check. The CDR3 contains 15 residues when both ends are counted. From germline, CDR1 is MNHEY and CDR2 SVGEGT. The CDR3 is CASSSSGENNQPQHF.

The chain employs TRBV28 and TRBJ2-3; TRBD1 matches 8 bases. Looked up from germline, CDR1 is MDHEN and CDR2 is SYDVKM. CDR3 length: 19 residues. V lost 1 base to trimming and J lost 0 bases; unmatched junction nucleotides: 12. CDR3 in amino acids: CASSLLATETGASTDTQYF. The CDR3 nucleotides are TGTGCCAGCAGTTTATTAGCGACCGAGACAGGGGCAAGCACAGATACGCAGTATTTT.

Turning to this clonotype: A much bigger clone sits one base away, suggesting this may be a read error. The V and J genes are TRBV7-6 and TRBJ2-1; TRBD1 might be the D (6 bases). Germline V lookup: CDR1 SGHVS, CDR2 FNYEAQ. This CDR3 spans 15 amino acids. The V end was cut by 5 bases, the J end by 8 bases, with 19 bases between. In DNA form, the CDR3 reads TGTGCCAGCAGCGATCCCGGGTCAGGGGTCGATGAGCAGTTCTTC. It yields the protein CASSDPGSGVDEQFF.

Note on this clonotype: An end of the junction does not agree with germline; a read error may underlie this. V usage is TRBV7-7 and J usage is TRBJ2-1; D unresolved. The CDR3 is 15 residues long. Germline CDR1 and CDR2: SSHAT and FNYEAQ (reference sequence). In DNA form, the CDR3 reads TGTGCTAGCAGCCCCTTCGGGCTAGACTTAAATGAGCAGTTCTTC. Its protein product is CASSPFGLDLNEQFF.

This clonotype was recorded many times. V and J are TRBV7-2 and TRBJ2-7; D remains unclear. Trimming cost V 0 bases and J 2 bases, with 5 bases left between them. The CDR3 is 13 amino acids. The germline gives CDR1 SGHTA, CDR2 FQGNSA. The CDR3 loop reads CASSLAATYEQYV. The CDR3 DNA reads TGTGCCAGCAGCTTAGCGGCCACCTACGAGCAGTACGTC.

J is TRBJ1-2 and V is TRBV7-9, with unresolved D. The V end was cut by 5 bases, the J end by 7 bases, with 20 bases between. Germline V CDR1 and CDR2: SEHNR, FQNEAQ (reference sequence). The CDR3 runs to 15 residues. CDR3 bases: TGTGCCAGCAGCCCGGCGGGAGGGCGCCGAGGTGGCTACACCTTC. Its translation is CASSPAGGRRGGYTF.

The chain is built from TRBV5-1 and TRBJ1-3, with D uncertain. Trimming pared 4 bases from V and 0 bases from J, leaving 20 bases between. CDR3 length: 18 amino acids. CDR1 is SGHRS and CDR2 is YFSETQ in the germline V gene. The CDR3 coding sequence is TGCGCCAGCAGCCCGGGTGTGGCAGACCTTAACTCTGGAAACACCATATATTTT. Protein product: CASSPGVADLNSGNTIYF.

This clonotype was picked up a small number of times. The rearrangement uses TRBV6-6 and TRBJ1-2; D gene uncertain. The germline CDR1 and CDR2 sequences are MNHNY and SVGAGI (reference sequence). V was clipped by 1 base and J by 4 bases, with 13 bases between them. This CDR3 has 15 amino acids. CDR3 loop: CASSYYESGGYGYTF. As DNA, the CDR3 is TGTGCCAGCAGTTACTACGAATCTGGAGGCTATGGCTACACCTTC.

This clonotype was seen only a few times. The CDR3 region is CASSSTSWAPHEQYF. The CDR3 DNA reads TGTGCCAGCAGTTCTACTTCCTGGGCACCCCACGAGCAGTACTTC. This chain uses TRBV12-3 or TRBV12-4 with TRBJ2-7; D ambiguous. V was trimmed by 4 bases and J by 5 bases, leaving 18 bases between them. The CDR3 spans 15 residues.

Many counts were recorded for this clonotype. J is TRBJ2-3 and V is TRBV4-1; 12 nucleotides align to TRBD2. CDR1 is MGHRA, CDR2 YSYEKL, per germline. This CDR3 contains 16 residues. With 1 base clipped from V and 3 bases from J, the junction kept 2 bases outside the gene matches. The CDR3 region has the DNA TGCGCCAGCAGCCAAGTTCTAGCGGGGGGGACAGATACGCAGTATTTT. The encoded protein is CASSQVLAGGTDTQYF.

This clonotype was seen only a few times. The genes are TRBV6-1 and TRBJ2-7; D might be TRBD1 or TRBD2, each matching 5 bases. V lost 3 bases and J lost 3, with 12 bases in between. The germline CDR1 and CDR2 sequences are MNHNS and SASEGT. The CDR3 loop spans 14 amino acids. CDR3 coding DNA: TGTGCCAGCAGTGACCCGGGACCGAACTACGAGCAGTACTTC. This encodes CASSDPGPNYEQYF.

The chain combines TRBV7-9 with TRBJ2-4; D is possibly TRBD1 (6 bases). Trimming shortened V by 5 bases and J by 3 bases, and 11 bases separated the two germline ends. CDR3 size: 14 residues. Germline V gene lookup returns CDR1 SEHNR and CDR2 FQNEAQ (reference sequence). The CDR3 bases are TGTGCCAGCAGCGCCCTAGGGGGCAAAAACATTCAGTACTTC. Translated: CASSALGGKNIQYF.

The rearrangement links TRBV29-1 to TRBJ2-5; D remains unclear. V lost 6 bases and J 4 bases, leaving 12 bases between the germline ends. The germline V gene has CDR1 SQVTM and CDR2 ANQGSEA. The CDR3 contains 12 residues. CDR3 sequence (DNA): TGCAGCGTCCCGAGACGCGGAGAGACCCAGTACTTC. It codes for CSVPRRGETQYF.

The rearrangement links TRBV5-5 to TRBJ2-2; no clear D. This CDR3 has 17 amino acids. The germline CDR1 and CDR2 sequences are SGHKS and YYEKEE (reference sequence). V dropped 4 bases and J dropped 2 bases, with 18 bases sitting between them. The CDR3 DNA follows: TGTGCCAGCAGCCAAAGACTCGCCCAACCTAACACCGGGGAGCTGTTTTTT. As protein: CASSQRLAQPNTGELFF.

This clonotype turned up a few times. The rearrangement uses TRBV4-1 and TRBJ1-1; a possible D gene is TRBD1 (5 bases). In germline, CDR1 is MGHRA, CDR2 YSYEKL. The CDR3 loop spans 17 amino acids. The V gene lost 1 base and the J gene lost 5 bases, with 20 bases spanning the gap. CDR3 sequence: CASSQGQLMGRWTEAFF. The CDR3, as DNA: TGCGCCAGCAGCCAAGGACAGCTAATGGGGCGATGGACTGAAGCTTTCTTT.

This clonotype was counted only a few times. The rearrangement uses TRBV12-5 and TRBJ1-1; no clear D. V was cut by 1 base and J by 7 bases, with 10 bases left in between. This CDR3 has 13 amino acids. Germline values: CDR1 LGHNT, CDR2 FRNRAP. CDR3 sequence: CASGLGMYGEAFF. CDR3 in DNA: TGTGCTAGTGGTTTGGGGATGTACGGTGAAGCTTTCTTT.

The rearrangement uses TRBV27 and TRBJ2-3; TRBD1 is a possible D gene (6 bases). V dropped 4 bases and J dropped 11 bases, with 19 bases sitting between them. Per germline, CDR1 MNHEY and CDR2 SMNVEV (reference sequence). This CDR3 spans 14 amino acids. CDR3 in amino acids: CASSWGVGNREQYF. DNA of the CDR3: TGTGCCAGCAGTTGGGGAGTGGGTAACAGGGAGCAGTATTTT.

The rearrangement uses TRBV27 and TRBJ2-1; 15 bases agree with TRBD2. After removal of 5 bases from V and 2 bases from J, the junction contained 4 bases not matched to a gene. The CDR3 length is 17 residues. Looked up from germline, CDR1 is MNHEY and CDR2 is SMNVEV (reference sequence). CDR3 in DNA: TGTGCCAGCAGTGCCAGGACTAGCGGGGGGGCCTACAATGAGCAGTTCTTC. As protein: CASSARTSGGAYNEQFF.

The CDR3 DNA reads as TGTGCCAGCAGCCTCGCGGAGGGCACAGATACGCAGTATTTT. Protein: CASSLAEGTDTQYF. V and J are TRBV3-1 and TRBJ2-3; D perhaps matches TRBD2 (5 bases). This CDR3 has 14 residues. Looked up from germline, CDR1 is LGHDT and CDR2 is YNNKEL (reference sequence). With 4 bases removed from V and 1 base from J, the gap between germline ends came to 9 bases.

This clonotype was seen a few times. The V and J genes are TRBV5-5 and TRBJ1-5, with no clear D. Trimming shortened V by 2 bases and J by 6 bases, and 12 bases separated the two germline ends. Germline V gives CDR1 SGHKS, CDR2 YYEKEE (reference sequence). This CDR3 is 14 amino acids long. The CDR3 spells CASSFLGLGQPQHF. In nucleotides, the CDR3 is TGTGCCAGCAGCTTTCTGGGTTTGGGTCAGCCCCAGCATTTT. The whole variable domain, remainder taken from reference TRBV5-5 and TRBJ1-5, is DAGVTQSPTHLIKTRGQQVTLRCSPISGHKSVSWYQQVLGQGPQFIFQYYEKEERGRGNFPDRFSARQFPNYSSELNVNALLLGDSALYLCASSFLGLGQPQHFGDGTRLSIL.

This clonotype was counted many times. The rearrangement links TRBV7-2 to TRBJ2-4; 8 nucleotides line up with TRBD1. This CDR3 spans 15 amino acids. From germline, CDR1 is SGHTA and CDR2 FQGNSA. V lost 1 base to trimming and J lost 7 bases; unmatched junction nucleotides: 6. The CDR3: CASSLGTGFINIQYF. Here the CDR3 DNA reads TGTGCCAGCAGCTTAGGGACAGGGTTTATTAACATTCAGTACTTC. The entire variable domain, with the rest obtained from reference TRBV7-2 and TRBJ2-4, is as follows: GAGVSQSPSNKVTEKGKDVELRCDPISGHTALYWYRQSLGQGLEFLIYFQGNSAPDKSGLPSDRFSAERTGGSVSTLTIQRTQQEDSAVYLCASSLGTGFINIQYFGAGTRLSVL.

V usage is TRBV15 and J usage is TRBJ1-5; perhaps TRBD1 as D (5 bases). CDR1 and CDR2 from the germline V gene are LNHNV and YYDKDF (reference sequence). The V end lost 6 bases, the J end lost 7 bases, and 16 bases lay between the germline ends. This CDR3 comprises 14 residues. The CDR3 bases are TGTGCCACCAGTCCCCGGGGCCACGCACAGCCCCAGCATTTT. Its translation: CATSPRGHAQPQHF.

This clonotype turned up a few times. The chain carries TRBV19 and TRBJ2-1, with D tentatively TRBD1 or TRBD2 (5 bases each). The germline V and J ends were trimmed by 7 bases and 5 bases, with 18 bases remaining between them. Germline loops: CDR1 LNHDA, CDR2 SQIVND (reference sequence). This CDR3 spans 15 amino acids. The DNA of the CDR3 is TGTGCCAGTACCCTATCCGAGGGGATCAACAATGAGCAGTTCTTC. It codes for CASTLSEGINNEQFF.

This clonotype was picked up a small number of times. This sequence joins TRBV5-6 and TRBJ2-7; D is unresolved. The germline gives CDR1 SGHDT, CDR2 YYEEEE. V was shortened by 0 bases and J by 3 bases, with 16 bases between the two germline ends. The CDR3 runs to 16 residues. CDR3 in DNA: TGTGCCAGCAGCTTGGAAAATCGGTTGGAGTTCTACGAGCAGTACTTC. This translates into CASSLENRLEFYEQYF.

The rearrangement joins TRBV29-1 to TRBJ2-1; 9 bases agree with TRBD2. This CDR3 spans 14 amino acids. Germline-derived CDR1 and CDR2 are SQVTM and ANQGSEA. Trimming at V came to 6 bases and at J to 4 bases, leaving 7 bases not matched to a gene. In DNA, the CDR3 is TGCAGCGTAGTGGCGGGGGGGCGGTACAATGAGCAGTTCTTC. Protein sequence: CSVVAGGRYNEQFF.